This T cell receptor beta chain was profiled in a study of T cells in Graves' hyperthyroidism and ophthalmopathy. Regarding the study as a whole: In blood, most of the thyroid clonotypes expanded above 0.001 were also present. In the analysis, a 13 V-J model separated ophthalmopathy from stable hyperthyroidism.

With respect to this clonotype: Antigen: not known.

RNA transcripts were the template for amplifying TCR beta CDR3 regions. First-round RT-PCR with HTBI primers amplified the TCR CDR3 region. TCRdb called the multiplex PCR reads again in MiXCR, with one record for every CDR3 protein. Of about 840,000 distinct CDR3 sequences detected, about two fifths appear once; the ten largest clones hold around 9.3%. V was trimmed by 0 bases and J by 2 bases, leaving 10 bases between them. This CDR3 has 16 amino acids. Germline CDR1 is MGHRA and CDR2 is YSYEKL. No ophthalmopathy progression within 18 months constituted stable Graves' hyperthyroidism. This receptor was taken from a man between 18 and 29 years old with Graves' hyperthyroidism. Sample: blood. The chain is built from TRBV4-1 and TRBJ1-4; no definite D call. CDR3 nucleotide sequence: TGCGCCAGCAGCCAAGATAGACACTCCACTAATGAAAAACTGTTTTTT. Translated, it gives CASSQDRHSTNEKLFF.